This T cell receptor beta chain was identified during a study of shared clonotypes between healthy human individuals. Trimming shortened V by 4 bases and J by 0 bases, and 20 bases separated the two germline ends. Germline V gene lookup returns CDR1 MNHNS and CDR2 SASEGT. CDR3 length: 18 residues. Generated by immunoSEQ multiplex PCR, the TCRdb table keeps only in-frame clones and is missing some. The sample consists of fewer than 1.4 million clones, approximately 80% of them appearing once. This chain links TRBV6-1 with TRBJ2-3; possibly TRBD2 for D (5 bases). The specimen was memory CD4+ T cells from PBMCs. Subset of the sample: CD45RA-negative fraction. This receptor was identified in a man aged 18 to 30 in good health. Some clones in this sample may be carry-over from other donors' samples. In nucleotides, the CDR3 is TGTGCCAGCAGTGGCCCCGTAGGACCGACTACTAGCACAGATACGCAGTATTTT. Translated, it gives CASSGPVGPTTSTDTQYF.